The 32 T cell receptor beta chains below come from one sample, sequenced in a study of CD8 T cells in ankylosing spondylitis. TCRdb recomputed calls from the 5' RACE reads with MiXCR, one row per CDR3 protein. Of around 340,000 distinct CDR3 sequences in the sample, roughly 20% were seen once. Sample: blood, either unsorted or a sorted T cell fraction (not recorded which). The receptors stem from a male donor with ankylosing spondylitis or in good health (not recorded which).

This clonotype has more than one count but fewer than ten. J is TRBJ1-1 and V is TRBV4-1, with TRBD1 as a possible D gene (5 bases). V gave up 0 bases and J gave up 8 bases, with 10 bases separating them. This CDR3 has 13 amino acids. CDR1 is MGHRA and CDR2 is YSYEKL in the germline V gene. CDR3 in amino acids: CASSQDWGTEAFF. CDR3 DNA sequence: TGCGCCAGCAGCCAAGATTGGGGGACGGAAGCTTTCTTT.

The chain uses TRBV28 and TRBJ2-7; 10 bases fit TRBD1. The V segment lost 5 bases and the J segment 0 bases; nucleotides outside the gene matches: 4. In germline, CDR1 is MDHEN, CDR2 SYDVKM. This CDR3 region has 15 residues. The CDR3, as DNA: TGTGCCAGCAGTCCTAGGACAGGGGGCTCCTACGAGCAGTACTTC. Translating it yields CASSPRTGGSYEQYF.

This clonotype occurred a few times. This chain joins TRBV3-1 and TRBJ2-7; D perhaps matches TRBD1 (6 bases). Germline CDR1 is LGHDT and CDR2 is YNNKEL (reference sequence). The V end was cut by 6 bases, the J end by 6 bases, with 21 bases between. This CDR3 is built from 15 residues. The DNA of the CDR3 is TGTGCCAGCAGTACCATCACGACAGGTTTCCCCGAGCAGTACTTC. Its protein product is CASSTITTGFPEQYF.

This clonotype was found a few times. V is TRBV29-1 and J is TRBJ2-1, with 12 bases aligning to TRBD2. Germline assignment: CDR1 SQVTM and CDR2 ANQGSEA. The CDR3 contains 17 residues. With V trimmed by 3 bases and J by 9 bases, 15 bases remained unmatched. DNA of the CDR3: TGCAGCGTTGATAAGACTAGCGGGGGCGGTCTACATTTTGAGCAGTTCTTC. Encoded protein: CSVDKTSGGGLHFEQFF.

The gene calls are TRBV6-1 and TRBJ2-2; 8 nucleotides agree with TRBD1. The germline gives CDR1 MNHNS, CDR2 SASEGT. Unmatched junction bases numbered 6, after V lost 6 bases and J lost 6 bases. This CDR3 region has 14 residues. The DNA of the CDR3 is TGTGCCAGCAGCCCAGGGGGCCTCGCCGGGGAGCTGTTTTTT. It is translated as CASSPGGLAGELFF.

V is TRBV30 and J is TRBJ2-7; no clear D. The germline V gene has CDR1 GTSNPN and CDR2 SVGIG (reference sequence). There are 12 residues in the CDR3. Trimming took off 5 bases at V and 0 bases at J, with 8 bases between the two ends. CDR3 sequence: CAWSDGSYEQYF. In DNA form, the CDR3 reads TGTGCCTGGTCGGACGGCTCCTACGAGCAGTACTTC.

V usage is TRBV30 and J usage is TRBJ2-1; 8 nucleotides line up with TRBD1. V shed 3 bases, J shed 9 bases, and the junction held 10 bases outside the gene matches. CDR3 length: 14 residues. CDR1 and CDR2 (germline): GTSNPN, SVGIG (reference sequence). CDR3 residues: CAWSQAGGDPEQFF. The CDR3 DNA is TGTGCCTGGAGCCAGGCAGGGGGCGATCCTGAGCAGTTCTTC.

V is TRBV4-1 and J is TRBJ2-2, with a weak D call TRBD1 (5 bases). The CDR3 totals 13 residues. The V end lost 5 bases, the J end lost 7 bases, and 11 bases lay between the germline ends. Germline lookup yields CDR1 MGHRA and CDR2 YSYEKL. The CDR3 reads CASSYRQSGELFF. The CDR3 DNA reads TGCGCCAGCAGCTACAGACAGAGCGGGGAGCTGTTTTTT.

This clonotype came up a few times. The rearrangement joins TRBV29-1 to TRBJ2-1; TRBD1 or TRBD2 may be the D gene (5 bases each). The CDR3 covers 13 residues. V was pared by 7 bases and J by 4 bases, with 14 bases between. Looked up from germline, CDR1 is SQVTM and CDR2 is ANQGSEA. DNA of the CDR3: TGCAGCGACACCCGGGACCCATACAATGAGCAGTTCTTC. It encodes CSDTRDPYNEQFF.

The chain carries TRBV7-9 and TRBJ2-1; tentative D call: TRBD1 (6 bases). This CDR3 has 17 amino acids. The V gene's germline CDR1 is SEHNR and CDR2 FQNEAQ (reference sequence). V was pared by 5 bases and J by 0 bases, with 17 bases between. CDR3 coding DNA: TGTGCCAGCAGCCCTCCTTCAGGGGATAGCTCCTACAATGAGCAGTTCTTC. Amino acids: CASSPPSGDSSYNEQFF.

The chain combines TRBV7-6 with TRBJ2-4; the D call may be TRBD1 or TRBD2 (5 bases each). The CDR3 contains 14 residues. Per germline, CDR1 SGHVS and CDR2 FNYEAQ. V lost 4 bases to trimming and J lost 10 bases, with 17 bases between them. The CDR3 DNA is TGTGCCAGCAGCTCAGCAGGGATTGGGAGTATTCAGTACTTC. Encoded protein: CASSSAGIGSIQYF. The variable domain in full, with the rest retrieved from reference TRBV7-6 and TRBJ2-4, is GAGVSQSPRYKVTKRGQDVALRCDPISGHVSLYWYRQALGQGPEFLTYFNYEAQQDKSGLPNDRFSAERPEGSISTLTIQRTEQRDSAMYRCASSSAGIGSIQYFGAGTRLSVL.

This clonotype turned up a few times. DNA for the CDR3: TGTGCCAGCAGTGCGGAAGCGGGGGGGCCGGCAGATACGCAGTATTTT. Translated, it gives CASSAEAGGPADTQYF. The rearrangement links TRBV6-1 to TRBJ2-3; 10 bases map to TRBD2. V trimming: 4 bases; J trimming: 4 bases; junction bases outside the gene matches: 8. Germline V gene data show CDR1 as MNHNS and CDR2 as SASEGT. This CDR3 region has 16 residues.

This clonotype was seen a few times. V gene TRBV24-1 combines with J gene TRBJ2-2; TRBD1 agrees at 7 bases. This CDR3 is 19 amino acids long. J gave up 0 bases and V 1 base, and 10 bases lay outside the gene matches. Germline loops: CDR1 KGHDR, CDR2 SFDVKD. Here the CDR3 DNA reads TGTGCCACCAGTGATTTTGAGGAAGGGGGCATTGCGAACACCGGGGAGCTGTTTTTT. Its translation is CATSDFEEGGIANTGELFF.

This chain links TRBV7-2 with TRBJ2-7; TRBD1 matches 7 bases. V shed 5 bases, J shed 0 bases, and the junction held 7 bases outside the gene matches. The CDR3 spans 15 residues. CDR1 SGHTA and CDR2 FQGNSA come from the germline V gene. The CDR3: CASSTTGMSSYEQYF. Here the CDR3 DNA reads TGTGCCAGCAGCACGACAGGGATGAGCTCCTACGAGCAGTACTTC.

The genes are TRBV28 and TRBJ2-2, with 13 bases lining up with TRBD2. V was clipped by 3 bases and J by 9 bases; unmatched bases: 7. The germline V gene encodes CDR1 MDHEN and CDR2 SYDVKM. The CDR3 covers 16 residues. CDR3 in amino acids: CASSFHTSGGARELFF. The CDR3, as DNA: TGTGCCAGCAGTTTCCACACTAGCGGGGGGGCCAGGGAGCTGTTTTTT.

The rearrangement uses TRBV28 and TRBJ1-1; D remains ambiguous. Germline V gene data show CDR1 as MDHEN and CDR2 as SYDVKM. This CDR3 spans 12 amino acids. V dropped 6 bases and J dropped 5 bases, with 10 bases sitting between them. In nucleotides, the CDR3 is TGTGCCAGCAGCGCTAGGCGGACTGAAGCTTTCTTT. It specifies CASSARRTEAFF.

The V call is TRBV4-1, the J call TRBJ2-7; D uncertain. From germline, CDR1 is MGHRA and CDR2 YSYEKL. V was clipped by 0 bases and J by 4 bases, with 13 bases between them. The CDR3 extends over 15 amino acids. CDR3 in DNA: TGCGCCAGCAGCCAAGAGTGGGATTTATTTTACGAGCAGTACTTC. Translating it yields CASSQEWDLFYEQYF.

This clonotype was observed a few times. The rearrangement links TRBV29-1 to TRBJ2-1; tentative D call: TRBD1 (5 bases). V lost 7 bases and J 3 bases, leaving 13 bases between the germline ends. Germline loops: CDR1 SQVTM, CDR2 ANQGSEA. This CDR3 spans 13 amino acids. CDR3 sequence: CSAKGISYNEQFF. The CDR3 nucleotides read TGCAGCGCCAAGGGGATAAGCTACAATGAGCAGTTCTTC.

This clonotype was observed at least ten times. The chain couples TRBV27 to TRBJ2-1; 12 bases are a match to TRBD2. The CDR3 loop spans 15 amino acids. V lost 6 bases, J lost 3 bases, and 3 bases stayed unmatched. The germline CDR1 and CDR2 sequences are MNHEY and SMNVEV (reference sequence). The CDR3, as DNA: TGTGCCAGCAGCTCGGGACTAGCGGGCTACAATGAGCAGTTCTTC. Translated: CASSSGLAGYNEQFF.

This clonotype was counted a few times. V usage is TRBV6-1 and J usage is TRBJ2-5; TRBD1 aligns across 9 bases. Germline V CDR1 and CDR2: MNHNS, SASEGT. V trimming: 1 base; J trimming: 2 bases; junction bases outside the gene matches: 2. CDR3 length equals 15 residues. CDR3 bases: TGTGCCAGCAGTGAAGGGACAGGGGATCAAGAGACCCAGTACTTC. Residues: CASSEGTGDQETQYF.

The chain is built from TRBV24-1 and TRBJ2-1, with TRBD1 matching 8 bases. V was clipped by 3 bases and J by 7 bases; unmatched bases: 10. Germline V gene sequence: CDR1 KGHDR, CDR2 SFDVKD. The CDR3 loop spans 16 amino acids. This CDR3 is CATSDPGQVLPNEQFF. The CDR3 bases are TGTGCCACCAGTGATCCGGGACAGGTCCTACCGAATGAGCAGTTCTTC.

V and J are TRBV15 and TRBJ2-2; 12 nucleotides match TRBD2. Per the germline V gene, CDR1 is LNHNV and CDR2 is YYDKDF (reference sequence). This CDR3 has 14 residues. The V gene end was trimmed by 8 bases and the J gene end by 8 bases; junction bases not matched to a gene: 6. The CDR3 nucleotides are TGTGCCACCGCTAGCGGGGGGGCCTCAGGGGAGCTGTTTTTT. Protein product: CATASGGASGELFF.

The genes are TRBV29-1 and TRBJ2-7, with 7 nucleotides matching TRBD1. Germline loops: CDR1 SQVTM, CDR2 ANQGSEA. The CDR3 is made up of 16 amino acids. V lost 0 bases and J lost 3; bases outside the gene matches: 11. The CDR3 spells CSVEDAASGQHYEQYF. The DNA for the CDR3 is TGCAGCGTTGAAGATGCGGCCTCGGGACAGCACTACGAGCAGTACTTC.

This clonotype was detected a few times. V gene TRBV29-1 combines with J gene TRBJ1-4; maybe TRBD1 (5 bases). This CDR3 has 13 amino acids. Germline CDR1 reads SQVTM; CDR2 reads ANQGSEA. Trimming stripped 5 bases from V and 12 bases from J, with 19 bases between. The CDR3 loop is CSVSFGSLGELFF. The CDR3 coding sequence is TGCAGCGTTTCTTTTGGCAGCTTAGGGGAACTGTTTTTT.

There are a few counts of this clonotype. V usage is TRBV4-1 and J usage is TRBJ2-7; 7 bases align to TRBD1. Germline CDR1 is MGHRA and CDR2 is YSYEKL. This CDR3 comprises 15 residues. V shed 1 base and J 5 bases; nucleotides not matched to a gene: 8. The CDR3 nucleotides read TGCGCCAGCAGCCAAGTGGCGACAGGGTTAGACGAGCAGTACTTC. It specifies CASSQVATGLDEQYF.

This clonotype was found a few times. The gene calls are TRBV12-3 or TRBV12-4 and TRBJ1-6; the D gene is possibly TRBD1 (5 bases). The germline V and J ends were trimmed by 1 base and 2 bases, with 6 bases remaining between them. CDR3 length: 15 amino acids. CDR3 sequence (DNA): TGTGCCAGCAGTTTAGGGGGCCCCTATAATTCACCCCTCCACTTT. Translating it yields CASSLGGPYNSPLHF.

This clonotype was seen more than once but under ten times. The chain combines TRBV12-3 or TRBV12-4 with TRBJ2-2, with 9 bases aligning to TRBD2. Trimming took 6 bases from V and 7 from J; bases not matched to a gene: 12. There are 16 residues in the CDR3. DNA of the CDR3: TGTGCCAGCAGGCCCCTCGCGGGGGGGCGAAACGGGGAGCTGTTTTTT. It is translated as CASRPLAGGRNGELFF.

The chain recombines TRBV29-1 with TRBJ2-7, with 7 positions matching TRBD1. CDR1 and CDR2 (germline): SQVTM, ANQGSEA. The CDR3 contains 13 residues. J lost 0 bases, V lost 6 bases, and 5 bases had no gene match. CDR3 residues: CSVLTGLSYEQYF. The CDR3 DNA sequence: TGCAGCGTGCTGACAGGGCTCTCCTACGAGCAGTACTTC.

This clonotype was found a few times. The rearrangement joins TRBV29-1 to TRBJ2-7; D not resolved. Germline V gives CDR1 SQVTM, CDR2 ANQGSEA. Trimming cost V 2 bases and J 5 bases, with 10 bases left between them. This CDR3 is 12 amino acids long. The CDR3 region has the DNA TGCAGCGTTGAATCAGTCTATAACGAGCAGTACTTC. Its translation: CSVESVYNEQYF.

The CDR3 coding sequence is TGTGCCATCAGTGAGTCGTTGGGACAGGGGGCCGGGGAGCTGTTTTTT. The encoded protein is CAISESLGQGAGELFF. The chain links TRBV10-3 to TRBJ2-2; TRBD1 aligns across 11 bases. The germline V gene has CDR1 ENHRY and CDR2 SYGVKD. This CDR3 is 16 amino acids long. V shed 0 bases and J 6 bases; nucleotides not matched to a gene: 3.

V gene TRBV3-1 combines with J gene TRBJ2-5; TRBD2 agrees at 8 bases. V shed 3 bases, J shed 5 bases, and the junction held 8 bases outside the gene matches. The CDR3 sequence is 15 residues long. Germline CDR1 and CDR2: LGHDT and YNNKEL (reference sequence). Here the CDR3 reads CASSQWTSPGETQYF. The DNA of the CDR3 is TGTGCCAGCAGCCAGTGGACTAGCCCCGGGGAGACCCAGTACTTC.

Comments on this clonotype: One junction end does not reproduce the germline sequence, and a read error may be involved. The chain joins TRBV5-5 to TRBJ2-3; 11 bases map to TRBD2. Germline CDR1 SGHKS, CDR2 YYEKEE (reference sequence). This CDR3 spans 16 amino acids. The CDR3 here is CAISLELAGGRDTQYF. CDR3 in DNA: TGTGCCATCAGCCTTGAGCTAGCGGGGGGTAGAGATACGCAGTATTTT.